Shown below are 14 T cell receptor beta chains from a single sample sequenced in a study of Graves' ophthalmopathy and Graves' hyperthyroidism. From RNA, the CDR3 regions of TCR beta chains were amplified and sequenced. The first-round RT-PCR employed HTBI primers together with the Qiagen OneStep RT-PCR kit. A multiplex PCR was then performed as the second round. MiXCR, run by TCRdb on the multiplex PCR reads, gives a single entry per CDR3 protein. The sample gives 300,000 to 400,000 distinct CDR3 sequences, roughly 15% of which show up once; around 12% is in the top ten. The sample consisted of peripheral blood. These receptors originate from an adult man with Graves' ophthalmopathy.

This clonotype was seen ten or more times. This chain links TRBV24-1 with TRBJ1-1, with D unresolved. Germline CDR1 KGHDR, CDR2 SFDVKD. CDR3 length equals 14 residues. Trimming removed 2 bases at V and 2 bases at J, with 8 bases between. The CDR3 region is CATSDSGINTEAFF. For the CDR3, the DNA is TGTGCCACCAGTGATTCCGGGATTAACACTGAAGCTTTCTTT.

This clonotype was seen at least ten times. The chain links TRBV7-2 to TRBJ2-7; 9 bases are a match to TRBD2. V gave up 5 bases and J gave up 2 bases; unmatched junction bases: 7. CDR3 size: 15 residues. The V gene's germline CDR1 is SGHTA and CDR2 FQGNSA. CDR3 DNA: TGTGCCAGCAGCCCCCTGAGCGGGGGGACCTACGAGCAGTACTTC. Protein: CASSPLSGGTYEQYF.

This clonotype appeared many times. V and J are TRBV2 and TRBJ2-7, with 7 bases matching TRBD1. Germline V gene data show CDR1 as SNHLY and CDR2 as FYNNEI. Trimming took 7 bases from V and 11 from J; bases not matched to a gene: 8. The CDR3 covers 11 residues. The DNA of the CDR3 is TGTGCCAGCACGGGACAGTCCGCCGAGTACTTC. Translation gives CASTGQSAEYF. Variable domain in full (rest from reference TRBV2 and TRBJ2-7): EPEVTQTPSHQVTQMGQEVILRCVPISNHLYFYWYRQILGQKVEFLVSFYNNEISEKSEIFDDQFSVERPDGSNFTLKIRSTKLEDSAMYFCASTGQSAEYFGPGTRLTVT.

This clonotype was recorded many times. The chain joins TRBV5-1 to TRBJ2-5, with D perhaps matching TRBD1 or TRBD2 (5 bases each). The CDR3 is made up of 14 amino acids. Germline V gene sequence: CDR1 SGHRS, CDR2 YFSETQ. V was clipped by 0 bases and J by 2 bases, with 8 bases between them. CDR3 protein: CASSLGDVQETQYF. The CDR3 DNA reads TGCGCCAGCAGCTTGGGGGACGTACAAGAGACCCAGTACTTC.

V and J are TRBV18 and TRBJ1-2, with a weak D call TRBD1 (6 bases). Trimming shortened V by 0 bases and J by 3 bases, and 11 bases separated the two germline ends. The CDR3 runs 15 residues. Germline-derived CDR1 and CDR2 are KGHSH and LQKENI. The CDR3 spells CASSPPYTGHYGYTF. For the CDR3, the DNA is TGTGCCAGCTCACCACCGTACACAGGGCACTATGGCTACACCTTC. The variable domain in full, completed from reference TRBV18 and TRBJ1-2, reads NAGVMQNPRHLVRRRGQEARLRCSPMKGHSHVYWYRQLPEEGLKFMVYLQKENIIDESGMPKERFSAEFPKEGPSILRIQQVVRGDSAAYFCASSPPYTGHYGYTFGSGTRLTVV.

The rearrangement joins TRBV5-5 to TRBJ2-7; 11 bases align to TRBD2. V lost 0 bases, J lost 3 bases, and 5 bases stayed unmatched. Germline V CDR1 and CDR2: SGHKS, YYEKEE (reference sequence). The CDR3 extends over 16 amino acids. This CDR3 reads CASSLAGTSGGYEQYF. In nucleotides, the CDR3 is TGTGCCAGCAGCTTGGCCGGTACTAGCGGGGGCTACGAGCAGTACTTC.

The table lists this clonotype with many counts. The chain is built from TRBV6-1 and TRBJ1-1; D gene ambiguous. Trimming shortened V by 1 base and J by 4 bases, and 10 bases separated the two germline ends. Germline V CDR1 and CDR2: MNHNS, SASEGT. The CDR3 is made up of 14 amino acids. Here the CDR3 DNA reads TGTGCCAGCAGTGAAGAGGCGGGAGTCACTGAAGCTTTCTTT. Amino acid sequence: CASSEEAGVTEAFF.

This clonotype was recorded many times. The J gene is TRBJ1-6, the V gene TRBV5-1, with TRBD1 matching over 8 bases. This CDR3 comprises 16 residues. Per germline, CDR1 SGHRS and CDR2 YFSETQ. V was pared by 3 bases and J by 8 bases, with 10 bases of the junction left unmatched. Here the CDR3 reads CASSSGTGPGYSPLHF. The DNA of the CDR3 is TGCGCCAGCAGCTCGGGGACAGGACCGGGGTATTCACCCCTCCACTTT.

This clonotype was picked up many times. The J gene is TRBJ1-2, the V gene TRBV24-1; D gene uncertain. Germline-derived CDR1 and CDR2 are KGHDR and SFDVKD. V shed 5 bases and J shed 2 bases, with 8 bases lying between them. The CDR3 consists of 13 residues. Here the CDR3 DNA reads TGTGCCACCAGTGTTGCAGGAAACTATGGCTACACCTTC. Protein: CATSVAGNYGYTF.

There are many counts of this clonotype. CDR3 nucleotides: TGTGCCAGCAGCCCCGGGGGTGACCGACTGGGTTACGAGCAGTACTTC. This codes for CASSPGGDRLGYEQYF. J is TRBJ2-7 and V is TRBV11-2; the D gene is possibly TRBD2 (6 bases). The CDR3 totals 16 residues. Trimming stripped 5 bases from V and 4 bases from J, with 21 bases between. Germline CDR1 reads SGHAT; CDR2 reads FQNNGV.

This clonotype was counted at least ten times. The chain uses TRBV5-1 and TRBJ2-7; TRBD1 matches 8 bases. V was clipped by 4 bases and J by 3 bases; unmatched bases: 3. The germline V gene has CDR1 SGHRS and CDR2 YFSETQ. CDR3 length: 13 residues. The CDR3, as DNA: TGCGCCAGCAGCGACGGACAGGGCTACGAGCAGTACTTC. It translates to CASSDGQGYEQYF.

In its sample, this clonotype was seen a few times. The rearrangement uses TRBV7-8 and TRBJ2-5; 13 positions agree with TRBD2. This CDR3 is built from 17 residues. Germline V CDR1 and CDR2: SGHVS, FQNEAQ. The trim removed 5 bases at V and 3 bases at J, leaving 9 bases unmatched. The CDR3 spells CASSPGLAGVREETQYF. The CDR3, as DNA: TGTGCCAGCAGCCCTGGACTAGCGGGAGTGAGGGAAGAGACCCAGTACTTC.

This clonotype was observed a handful of times. This chain uses TRBV28 with TRBJ2-5; TRBD1 matches at 10 bases. This CDR3 spans 15 amino acids. With V trimmed by 5 bases and J by 5 bases, 8 bases remained unmatched. Germline V gene data show CDR1 as MDHEN and CDR2 as SYDVKM. The CDR3 loop reads CASSPSTGGRETQYF. The DNA of the CDR3 is TGTGCCAGCAGTCCATCGACAGGGGGCCGGGAGACCCAGTACTTC.

This clonotype was picked up many times. V is TRBV6-1 and J is TRBJ1-5, with no clear D. The CDR3 spans 15 residues. From germline, CDR1 is MNHNS and CDR2 SASEGT. Trimming removed 5 bases from V and 3 bases from J, with 14 bases in between. The CDR3, as DNA: TGTGCCAGCAGTCTAGGAGGGTTGAACAATCAGCCCCAGCATTTT. It is translated as CASSLGGLNNQPQHF.